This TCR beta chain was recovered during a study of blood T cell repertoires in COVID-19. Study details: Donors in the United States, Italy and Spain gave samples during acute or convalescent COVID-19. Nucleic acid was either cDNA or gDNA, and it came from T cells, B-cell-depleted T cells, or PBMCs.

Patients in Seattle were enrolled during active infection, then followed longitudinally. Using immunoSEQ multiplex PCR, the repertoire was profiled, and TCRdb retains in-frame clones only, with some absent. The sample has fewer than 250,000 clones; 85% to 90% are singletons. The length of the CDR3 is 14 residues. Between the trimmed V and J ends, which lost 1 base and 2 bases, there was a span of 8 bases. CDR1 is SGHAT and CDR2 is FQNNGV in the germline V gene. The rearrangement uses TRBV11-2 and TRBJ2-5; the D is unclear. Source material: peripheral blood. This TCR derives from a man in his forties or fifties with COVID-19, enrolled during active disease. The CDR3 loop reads CASSLGFQQETQYF. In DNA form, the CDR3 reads TGTGCCAGCAGCTTAGGTTTCCAGCAAGAGACCCAGTACTTC.